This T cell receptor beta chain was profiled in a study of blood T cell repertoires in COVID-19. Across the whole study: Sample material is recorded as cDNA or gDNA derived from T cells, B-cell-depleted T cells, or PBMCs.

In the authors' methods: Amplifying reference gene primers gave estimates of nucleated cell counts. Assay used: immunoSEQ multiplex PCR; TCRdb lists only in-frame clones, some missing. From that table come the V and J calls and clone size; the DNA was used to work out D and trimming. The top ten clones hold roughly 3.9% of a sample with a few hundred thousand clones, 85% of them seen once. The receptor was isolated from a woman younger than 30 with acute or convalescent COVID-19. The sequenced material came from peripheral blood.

CDR3 coding DNA: TGTGCCAGCAGCTTAGGAGCGGTTAACACAGATACGCAGTATTTT. As protein: CASSLGAVNTDTQYF. The chain is built from TRBV11-2 and TRBJ2-3, with D possibly TRBD2 on 5 matching bases. Germline V gives CDR1 SGHAT, CDR2 FQNNGV. V lost 1 base to trimming and J lost 2 bases, with 10 bases between them. The CDR3 contains 15 residues.